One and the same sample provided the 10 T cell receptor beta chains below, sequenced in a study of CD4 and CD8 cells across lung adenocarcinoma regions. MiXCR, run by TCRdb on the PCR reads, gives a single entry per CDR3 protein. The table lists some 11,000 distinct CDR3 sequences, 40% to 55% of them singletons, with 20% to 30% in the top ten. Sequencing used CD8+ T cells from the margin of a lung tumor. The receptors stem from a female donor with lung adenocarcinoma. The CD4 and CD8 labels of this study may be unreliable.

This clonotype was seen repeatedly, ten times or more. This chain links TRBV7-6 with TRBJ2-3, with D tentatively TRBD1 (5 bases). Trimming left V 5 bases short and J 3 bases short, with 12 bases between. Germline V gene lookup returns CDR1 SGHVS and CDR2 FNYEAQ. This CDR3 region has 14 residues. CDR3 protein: CASSLSTVTDTQYF. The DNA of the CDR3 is TGTGCCAGCAGCCTATCGACAGTAACAGATACGCAGTATTTT.

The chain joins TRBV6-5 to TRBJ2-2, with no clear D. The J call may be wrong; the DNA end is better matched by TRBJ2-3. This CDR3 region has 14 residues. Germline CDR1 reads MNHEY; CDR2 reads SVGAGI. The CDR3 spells CASSWERVAETQYF. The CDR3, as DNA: TGTGCCAGCAGTTGGGAAAGGGTGGCCGAGACGCAGTATTTT.

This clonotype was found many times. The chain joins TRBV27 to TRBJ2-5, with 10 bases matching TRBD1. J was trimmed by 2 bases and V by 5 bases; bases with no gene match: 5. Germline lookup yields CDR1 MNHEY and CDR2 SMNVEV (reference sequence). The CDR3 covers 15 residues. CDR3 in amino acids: CASSPGQGFQETQYF. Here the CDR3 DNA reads TGTGCCAGCAGTCCGGGACAGGGGTTTCAAGAGACCCAGTACTTC.

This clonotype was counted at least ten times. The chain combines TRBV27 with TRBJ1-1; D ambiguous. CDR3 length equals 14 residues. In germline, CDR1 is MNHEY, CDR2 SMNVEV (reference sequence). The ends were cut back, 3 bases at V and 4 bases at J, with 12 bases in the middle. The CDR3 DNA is TGTGCCAGCAGTTTCGCGAGACACCTCACTGAAGCTTTCTTT. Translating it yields CASSFARHLTEAFF.

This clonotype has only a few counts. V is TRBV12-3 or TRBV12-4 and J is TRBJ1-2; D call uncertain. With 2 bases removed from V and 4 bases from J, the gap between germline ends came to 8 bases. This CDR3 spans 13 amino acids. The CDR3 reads CASSLQHTYGYTF. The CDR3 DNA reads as TGTGCCAGCAGTTTACAGCACACCTATGGCTACACCTTC.

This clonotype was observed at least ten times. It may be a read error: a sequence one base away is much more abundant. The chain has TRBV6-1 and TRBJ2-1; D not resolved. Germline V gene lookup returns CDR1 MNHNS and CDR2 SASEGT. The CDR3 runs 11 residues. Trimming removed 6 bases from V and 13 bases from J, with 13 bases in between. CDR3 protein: CASRSEETQFF. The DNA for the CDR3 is TGTGCCAGCAGGAGCGAAGAGACCCAGTTCTTC.

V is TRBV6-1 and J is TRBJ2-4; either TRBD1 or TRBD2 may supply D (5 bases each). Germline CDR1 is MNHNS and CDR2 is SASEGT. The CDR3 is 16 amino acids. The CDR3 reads CVSSPTGQPTKNTQYF. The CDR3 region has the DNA TGTGTGAGCAGTCCTACGGGGCAGCCAACCAAAAATACGCAGTACTTC.

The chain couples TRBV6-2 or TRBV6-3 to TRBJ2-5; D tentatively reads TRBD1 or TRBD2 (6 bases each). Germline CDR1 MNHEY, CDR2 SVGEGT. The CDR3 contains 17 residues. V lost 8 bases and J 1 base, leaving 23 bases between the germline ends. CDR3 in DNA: TGTGCCAGCGCCCACGGGGGCAGGGTCGTAGGCCAAGAGACCCAGTACTTC. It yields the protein CASAHGGRVVGQETQYF.

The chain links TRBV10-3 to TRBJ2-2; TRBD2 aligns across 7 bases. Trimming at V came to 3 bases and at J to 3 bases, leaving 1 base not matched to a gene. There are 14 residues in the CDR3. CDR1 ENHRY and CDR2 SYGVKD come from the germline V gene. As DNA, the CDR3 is TGTGCCATCAGTGATGCGGGAGACACCGGGGAGCTGTTTTTT. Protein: CAISDAGDTGELFF.

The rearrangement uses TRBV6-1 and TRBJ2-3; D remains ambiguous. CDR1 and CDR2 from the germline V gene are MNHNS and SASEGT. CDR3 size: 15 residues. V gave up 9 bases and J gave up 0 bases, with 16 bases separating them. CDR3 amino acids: CARRLQAVSTDTQYF. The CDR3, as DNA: TGTGCCAGGAGACTCCAGGCTGTGAGCACAGATACGCAGTATTTT.